This T cell receptor (beta chain) derives from a study of shared clonotypes between healthy human individuals. There are 15 residues in the CDR3. V lost 6 bases and J 10 bases, leaving 24 bases between the germline ends. CDR1 and CDR2 (germline): MNHEY, SMNVEV (reference sequence). The replicate PCRs on unsorted PBMC were given 250 to 350 ng DNA, which is about 27,000 T cell genomes. The repertoire was sequenced with immunoSEQ multiplex PCR; TCRdb's copy has only in-frame clones and lacks some. The sample lists around 530,000 clones; around three quarters were seen once. The TCR originated in a woman between 35 and 50 years old in good health. Some clones in this sample may be carry-over from other donors' samples. The sequencing sample was made of PBMCs. The chain links TRBV27 to TRBJ1-1, with a tentative D call TRBD1 (5 bases). The CDR3 sequence: CASRTGANTGLAAFF. The CDR3 DNA is TGTGCCAGCAGAACCGGCGCCAACACAGGTCTGGCAGCTTTCTTT.